This TCR beta chain was identified in a study of blood T cell repertoires in COVID-19. Study summary: Acute-phase and convalescent COVID-19 samples originated in the United States, Italy and Spain. In each case, the material was cDNA or gDNA derived from T cells, B-cell-depleted T cells, or PBMCs.

How the authors handled the data: Amplified reference gene primers provided the basis for estimating nucleated cell counts. Repertoires were generated with immunoSEQ multiplex PCR, while TCRdb's copy carries only in-frame clones and drops some. V and J calls and clone size are those listed in that table; D and trimming were worked out from the DNA. The repertoire consists of 70,000 or so clones, with around 88% occurring once and the leading ten covering around 0.6%. This CDR3 spans 14 amino acids. V gave up 3 bases and J gave up 6 bases, with 13 bases separating them. Germline CDR1 SGDLS, CDR2 YYNGEE.

The sequenced material came from peripheral blood. The rearrangement uses TRBV9 and TRBJ1-5; possibly TRBD1 for D (6 bases). This TCR was recovered from a man in his sixties with acute or convalescent COVID-19. In DNA form, the CDR3 reads TGTGCCAGCAGCGGATCAGGGGCAGGTCAGCCCCAGCATTTT. Its translation is CASSGSGAGQPQHF.